Listed below are T cell receptor beta chains from one sample, sequenced in a study of blood T cell repertoires in COVID-19. The repertoire was sequenced with immunoSEQ multiplex PCR; TCRdb's copy has only in-frame clones and lacks some. The sample lists approximately 250,000 clones; 70% to 90% were seen once. Specimen: peripheral blood. The receptors were gathered from a woman aged 55-75 years with active or convalescent COVID-19. Each CDR3 is given with its conserved first and last residue. The order of the fields is CDR3 protein, CDR3 DNA, J gene, D gene, V gene, clone size. A D gene is named only where the DNA matches it firmly. The size of a clone is reported for some rows only, either as once, few or many, or as a class for expanded clones.

CDR3 protein: CASSLIGTGANYGYTF
CDR3 DNA: TGTGCCAGCAGCTTAATAGGGACAGGTGCTAACTATGGCTACACCTTC
J gene: TRBJ1-2
D gene: TRBD1
V gene: TRBV5-6
clone size: NA

CDR3 protein: CASSLGGGLETQYF
CDR3 DNA: TGTGCCAGCAGCTTGGGGGGGGGTTTAGAGACCCAGTACTTC
J gene: TRBJ2-5
D gene: TRBD2
V gene: TRBV2
clone size: NA

CDR3 protein: CASSGSLGQGKSPLHF
CDR3 DNA: TGCGCCAGCAGCGGGTCGCTGGGACAGGGTAAATCACCCCTCCACTTT
J gene: TRBJ1-6
D gene: TRBD1
V gene: TRBV5-1
clone size: NA

CDR3 protein: CASSQDVNQPQHF
CDR3 DNA: TGTGCCAGCAGCCAAGACGTTAATCAGCCCCAGCATTTT
J gene: TRBJ1-5
D gene: NA
V gene: TRBV3-1/TRBV3-2
clone size: once

CDR3 protein: CASSYAGDMDGYTF
CDR3 DNA: TGTGCCAGCAGTTATGCAGGGGATATGGATGGCTACACCTTC
J gene: TRBJ1-2
D gene: NA
V gene: TRBV6-5
clone size: NA

CDR3 protein: CASSETIQETQYF
CDR3 DNA: TGTGCCAGCAGTGAGACTATTCAAGAGACCCAGTACTTC
J gene: TRBJ2-5
D gene: NA
V gene: TRBV6-1
clone size: NA

CDR3 protein: CASTRDRGRYGYTF
CDR3 DNA: TGTGCCAGCACTCGGGACAGGGGAAGATATGGCTACACCTTC
J gene: TRBJ1-2
D gene: TRBD1
V gene: TRBV6-5
clone size: few

CDR3 protein: CASSLGQPLRQPQHF
CDR3 DNA: TGTGCCAGCAGCCTGGGACAGCCGCTCCGGCAGCCCCAGCATTTT
J gene: TRBJ1-5
D gene: TRBD1
V gene: TRBV6-1
clone size: NA

CDR3 protein: CASSLDVQGFTDTQYF
CDR3 DNA: TGTGCCAGCAGCTTAGACGTACAGGGATTCACAGATACGCAGTATTTT
J gene: TRBJ2-3
D gene: NA
V gene: TRBV11-2
clone size: NA

CDR3 protein: CASSGGLGGEQFF
CDR3 DNA: TGTGCCAGCAGTGGGGGGCTAGGAGGTGAGCAGTTCTTC
J gene: TRBJ2-1
D gene: NA
V gene: TRBV2
clone size: NA

CDR3 protein: CASSTPGQVINEKLFF
CDR3 DNA: TGTGCCAGTAGTACGCCGGGACAGGTGATTAATGAAAAACTGTTTTTT
J gene: TRBJ1-4
D gene: TRBD1
V gene: TRBV19
clone size: NA

CDR3 protein: CAWRPLRYNEQFF
CDR3 DNA: TGTGCCTGGAGGCCCCTTCGGTACAATGAGCAGTTCTTC
J gene: TRBJ2-1
D gene: NA
V gene: TRBV30
clone size: NA

CDR3 protein: CASSIGPTGEGNTIYF
CDR3 DNA: TGTGCCAGTAGTATAGGCCCCACAGGTGAAGGAAACACCATATATTTT
J gene: TRBJ1-3
D gene: NA
V gene: TRBV19
clone size: NA

CDR3 protein: CASSQGTWGLAGELFF
CDR3 DNA: TGTGCCAGCAGCCAAGGGACATGGGGCTTGGCCGGGGAGCTGTTTTTT
J gene: TRBJ2-2
D gene: NA
V gene: TRBV11-2
clone size: NA

CDR3 protein: CASSITGEDNQPQHF
CDR3 DNA: TGTGCCAGTAGTATCACGGGGGAGGACAATCAGCCCCAGCATTTT
J gene: TRBJ1-5
D gene: NA
V gene: TRBV19
clone size: NA

CDR3 protein: CASSQDHQETQYF
CDR3 DNA: TGTGCCAGCAGCCAAGATCACCAGGAGACCCAGTACTTC
J gene: TRBJ2-5
D gene: NA
V gene: TRBV3-1/TRBV3-2
clone size: NA

CDR3 protein: CASSQLRPPPQNEQFF
CDR3 DNA: TGCGCCAGCAGCCAGCTCCGGCCCCCCCCACAGAATGAGCAGTTCTTC
J gene: TRBJ2-1
D gene: NA
V gene: TRBV4-1
clone size: NA

CDR3 protein: CASSYISGSNEQFF
CDR3 DNA: TGTGCCAGCAGTTACATCAGCGGGAGCAATGAGCAGTTCTTC
J gene: TRBJ2-1
D gene: TRBD2
V gene: TRBV6-2/TRBV6-3
clone size: NA

CDR3 protein: CASKVYNTGELFF
CDR3 DNA: TGTGCCAGCAAAGTCTACAACACCGGGGAGCTGTTTTTT
J gene: TRBJ2-2
D gene: NA
V gene: TRBV28
clone size: NA